The clone carrying this T cell receptor beta chain came up many times. The antigen is unknown. The data stem from a study of regulatory T cells in long-lasting Graves disease. The study, taken as a whole, reports: Newly diagnosed disease favored TRBV20-1 and TRBJ2-1 over persistent disease.

CDR3 length: 12 amino acids. Trimming took off 3 bases at V and 5 bases at J, with 7 bases between the two ends. Time point given: newly diagnosed GD, antithyroid drugs for less than 3 months. PBMC RNA served as the TCR library source. The patients were enrolled through endocrinology in Xi'an, China. The peripheral blood volume drawn was approximately 9 milliliters, and it was collected into EDTA tubes. With iRepertoire HTBI primers and Arm-PCR of CDR3 regions, TCR beta libraries were built. TCRdb passed the multiplex PCR reads through MiXCR, listing each CDR3 protein once. The data show about 620,000 distinct CDR3 sequences, 16% seen once. The sample was also linked to a second study, of T cells in Graves' hyperthyroidism and ophthalmopathy. That source notes: The HTBI primer set drove a first-round RT-PCR of the TCR CDR3.

Specimen: peripheral blood mononuclear cells (PBMCs), collected at new diagnosis, from a patient treated with antithyroid drugs. The TCR originated in a woman aged 25 to 39 with Graves disease. The V gene is TRBV12-3 or TRBV12-4, the J gene TRBJ1-1; unclear D gene. CDR3 sequence: CASSFTGTEAFF. CDR3 nucleotide sequence: TGTGCCAGCAGTTTTACCGGGACTGAAGCTTTCTTT.